Listed below are T cell receptor beta chains from one sample, sequenced in a study of cytomegalovirus exposure and HLA in healthy donors. The data were produced by immunoSEQ multiplex PCR, yet TCRdb's version contains in-frame clones alone and is incomplete. This sample yields some 110,000 clones, of which about 73% are seen a single time; around 3.9% belongs to the top ten. The sequenced sample was PBMCs. The source is a woman between 45 and 65 years old in good health and CMV-seropositive. CDR3s include the opening cysteine and the closing phenylalanine or tryptophan. A D gene is named only where the DNA matches it firmly. Clone size is shown for a subset of rows, as once, few, many or a class of expanded clone.

j_gene: TRBJ2-3; v_gene: TRBV9; abundance: NA; len: 15; d_gene: NA; CDR3nt: TGTGCCAGCAGCGGTCAGCGTTTTGTGACAGATACGCAGTATTTT; CDR3aa: CASSGQRFVTDTQYF
j_gene: TRBJ1-6; v_gene: TRBV5-1; abundance: NA; len: 14; d_gene: TRBD1; CDR3nt: TGCGCCAGTTCGCCAGGGACAGGGGGATCACCCCTCCACTTT; CDR3aa: CASSPGTGGSPLHF
j_gene: TRBJ1-3; v_gene: TRBV19; abundance: NA; len: 15; d_gene: NA; CDR3nt: TGTGCCAGTAGTATCATGGACAGCTCTGGAAACACCATATATTTT; CDR3aa: CASSIMDSSGNTIYF
j_gene: TRBJ2-5; v_gene: TRBV29-1; abundance: NA; len: 13; d_gene: NA; CDR3nt: TGCAGCGTACAGCGGGTCCGCCAAGAGACCCAGTACTTC; CDR3aa: CSVQRVRQETQYF
j_gene: TRBJ1-6; v_gene: TRBV7-9; abundance: NA; len: 14; d_gene: TRBD1; CDR3nt: TGTGCCAGCAGCGGAGGGACAGGGAATTCACCCCTCCACTTT; CDR3aa: CASSGGTGNSPLHF
j_gene: TRBJ2-6; v_gene: TRBV7-2; abundance: NA; len: 17; d_gene: TRBD1; CDR3nt: TGTGCCAGCAGCTCCGGGACAGTCGACTCTGGGGCCAACGTCCTGACTTTC; CDR3aa: CASSSGTVDSGANVLTF
j_gene: TRBJ1-6; v_gene: TRBV7-2; abundance: NA; len: 14; d_gene: NA; CDR3nt: TGTGCCAGCAGCCCGGGACACTATAATTCACCCCTCCACTTT; CDR3aa: CASSPGHYNSPLHF
j_gene: TRBJ2-3; v_gene: TRBV9; abundance: NA; len: 15; d_gene: NA; CDR3nt: TGTGCCAGCAGCGTAGATGCGGGGTCAACAGATACGCAGTATTTT; CDR3aa: CASSVDAGSTDTQYF
j_gene: TRBJ2-1; v_gene: TRBV5-1; abundance: few; len: 15; d_gene: NA; CDR3nt: TGCGCCAGCAGCTTGTCAGGGCTAGTGTTCGGGTTGCAGTTCTTC; CDR3aa: CASSLSGLVFGLQFF
j_gene: TRBJ2-2; v_gene: TRBV5-5; abundance: NA; len: 15; d_gene: TRBD1; CDR3nt: TGTGCCAGCAGCTTACAGGGGGCAGGAGAATTGGAGCTGTTTTTT; CDR3aa: CASSLQGAGELELFF
j_gene: TRBJ2-2; v_gene: TRBV9; abundance: once; len: 16; d_gene: NA; CDR3nt: TGTGCCAGCAGCGTAGGTCCAGGGGCAGTTCCCGGGGAGCTGTTTTTT; CDR3aa: CASSVGPGAVPGELFF
j_gene: TRBJ1-4; v_gene: TRBV4-2; abundance: few; len: 16; d_gene: NA; CDR3nt: TGTGCCAGCAGCCAAGAGCGGGGGGGGAGCCGGGAAAAACTGTTTTTT; CDR3aa: CASSQERGGSREKLFF
j_gene: TRBJ2-3; v_gene: TRBV5-6; abundance: once; len: 15; d_gene: NA; CDR3nt: TGTGCCAGCAGCTTGGGGCTAGCTGGCCCAGATACGCAGTATTTT; CDR3aa: CASSLGLAGPDTQYF
j_gene: TRBJ1-4; v_gene: TRBV7-9; abundance: NA; len: 14; d_gene: TRBD1; CDR3nt: TGTGCCAGCAGTCAGGACAGGGGGGTTGAAAAACTGTTTTTT; CDR3aa: CASSQDRGVEKLFF
j_gene: TRBJ1-5; v_gene: TRBV28; abundance: NA; len: 16; d_gene: TRBD1; CDR3nt: TGTGCCAGCAGCCCAGGGGGCAGAGATAGCAATCAGCCCCAGCATTTT; CDR3aa: CASSPGGRDSNQPQHF